These 15 T cell receptor beta chains share one sample of origin, sequenced in a study of blood T cell repertoires in COVID-19. Generated by immunoSEQ multiplex PCR, the TCRdb table keeps only in-frame clones and is missing some. The profile covers approximately 160,000 clones, with around 77% appearing a single time and around 2.8% taken by the ten largest. Material: peripheral blood. The receptors originated from a man in his 70s with acute or convalescent COVID-19.

This sequence joins TRBV7-6 and TRBJ2-5; TRBD2 aligns across 9 bases. This CDR3 region has 14 residues. Germline-derived CDR1 and CDR2 are SGHVS and FNYEAQ. V dropped 7 bases and J dropped 4; count of bases not matched to a gene: 7. In nucleotides, the CDR3 is TGTGCCAGCAATTTGTTAGCGGGGGCAGAGACCCAGTACTTC. Protein product: CASNLLAGAETQYF.

CDR3 DNA: TGTGCCTGGAGTCCAGACAGGGGTAAATATGGCTACACCTTC. Translated: CAWSPDRGKYGYTF. This sequence joins TRBV30 and TRBJ1-2, with 8 bases lining up with TRBD1. This CDR3 has 14 residues. Germline CDR1 reads GTSNPN; CDR2 reads SVGIG (reference sequence). V was clipped by 2 bases and J by 5 bases; unmatched bases: 7.

The chain is built from TRBV29-1 and TRBJ2-7; D might be TRBD2 (6 bases). V lost 4 bases and J lost 3, with 13 bases in between. In germline, CDR1 is SQVTM, CDR2 ANQGSEA. This CDR3 contains 13 residues. The CDR3, as DNA: TGCAGCGTTGGAGTAGCGGTGGGCTACGAGCAGTACTTC. Translated: CSVGVAVGYEQYF.

The rearrangement links TRBV4-1 to TRBJ2-2, with 11 bases identical to TRBD1. Germline V gene data show CDR1 as MGHRA and CDR2 as YSYEKL. The CDR3 covers 15 residues. Trimming removed 2 bases from V and 7 bases from J; junction bases left unmatched: 3. CDR3 amino acids: CASSQRTGGYGELFF. Here the CDR3 DNA reads TGCGCCAGCAGCCAACGGACAGGGGGCTACGGGGAGCTGTTTTTT.

The chain employs TRBV6-2 or TRBV6-3 and TRBJ1-5; no clear D gene. Trimming removed 2 bases from V and 7 bases from J, with 9 bases in between. The V gene's germline CDR1 is MNHEY and CDR2 SVGEGT. The CDR3 runs to 13 residues. DNA for the CDR3: TGTGCCAGCAGTTACGACACCACGCAGCCCCAGCATTTT. Its translation: CASSYDTTQPQHF.

The table lists this clone with a few counts. The rearrangement links TRBV6-5 to TRBJ2-2; D uncertain. Germline V gives CDR1 MNHEY, CDR2 SVGAGI. Trimming cost V 3 bases and J 3 bases, with 8 bases left between them. The CDR3 runs to 14 residues. In nucleotides, the CDR3 is TGTGCCAGCAGTTATTTCAGATACACCGGGGAGCTGTTTTTT. Protein product: CASSYFRYTGELFF.

The J gene is TRBJ1-1, the V gene TRBV5-5; no definite D call. CDR1 SGHKS and CDR2 YYEKEE come from the germline V gene (reference sequence). V lost 0 bases, J lost 0 bases, and 3 bases lay in between. The CDR3 loop spans 13 amino acids. In nucleotides, the CDR3 is TGTGCCAGCAGCTTGGGGCTGAACACTGAAGCTTTCTTT. Its protein is CASSLGLNTEAFF.

The chain links TRBV19 to TRBJ2-3; TRBD2 agrees at 12 bases. The CDR3 length is 18 residues. The germline gives CDR1 LNHDA, CDR2 SQIVND (reference sequence). The V and J ends lost 3 bases and 2 bases, in that order; junction bases with no gene match: 9. The CDR3 region has the DNA TGTGCCAGTAGTATCCGGTCCCTAGCGGGGGGGTCCACAGATACGCAGTATTTT. It is translated as CASSIRSLAGGSTDTQYF.

This clone showed up just a few times. The rearrangement links TRBV10-3 to TRBJ2-3; 8 bases are a match to TRBD2. The CDR3 has 18 amino acids. Trimming took 2 bases from V and 3 from J; bases not matched to a gene: 13. Germline CDR1 reads ENHRY; CDR2 reads SYGVKD. In DNA form, the CDR3 reads TGTGCCATCAGTGAGGCACAACGAACCGGGACTAGGACAGATACGCAGTATTTT. It is translated as CAISEAQRTGTRTDTQYF.

The rearrangement joins TRBV29-1 to TRBJ2-3; 11 bases line up with TRBD2. The CDR3 contains 14 residues. V was clipped by 7 bases and J by 6 bases; unmatched bases: 9. Germline V lookup: CDR1 SQVTM, CDR2 ANQGSEA. The CDR3 DNA is TGCAGCGATGGGACTAGCGGAAGAGGGGATACGCAGTATTTT. Translated, it gives CSDGTSGRGDTQYF.

The genes are TRBV19 and TRBJ1-1; no firm D call. This CDR3 is built from 13 residues. V was clipped by 3 bases and J by 3 bases, with 8 bases between them. Germline V gene sequence: CDR1 LNHDA, CDR2 SQIVND (reference sequence). CDR3 residues: CASSIGRYTEAFF. The DNA of the CDR3 is TGTGCCAGTAGTATCGGTCGGTACACTGAAGCTTTCTTT.

The CDR3 here is CASTQTRGEVETQYF. CDR3 coding DNA: TGTGCCAGCACTCAAACCCGAGGGGAGGTAGAGACCCAGTACTTC. The chain is built from TRBV11-2 and TRBJ2-5; D possibly corresponds to TRBD2 (6 bases). V was clipped by 7 bases and J by 4 bases, with 19 bases between them. The CDR3 totals 15 residues. CDR1 is SGHAT and CDR2 is FQNNGV in the germline V gene.

This clone was recorded once. This chain connects TRBV30 to TRBJ2-7; D gene uncertain. The CDR3 has 15 amino acids. The V gene's germline CDR1 is GTSNPN and CDR2 SVGIG (reference sequence). V lost 3 bases to trimming and J lost 4 bases, with 19 bases between them. CDR3 sequence reads: CAWRNVALTSYEQYF. CDR3 in DNA: TGTGCCTGGAGGAATGTAGCTCTTACGAGTTACGAGCAGTACTTC.

This clone came up once. V is TRBV3-1 (or the pseudogene TRBV3-2) and J is TRBJ2-5, with D maybe TRBD1 (6 bases). V was shortened by 7 bases and J by 4 bases, with 22 bases between the two germline ends. The CDR3 loop spans 16 amino acids. The V gene's germline CDR1 is LGHDT and CDR2 YNNKEL (reference sequence). The CDR3 DNA reads TGTGCCAGCACCCCCTTCAGGGGCAGGGGTAGAGAGACCCAGTACTTC. Translated, it gives CASTPFRGRGRETQYF.

This clone was seen just once. The rearrangement links TRBV3-1 (or the pseudogene TRBV3-2) to TRBJ2-1; TRBD2 agrees at 14 bases. CDR1 and CDR2 (germline): LGHDT, YNNKEL (reference sequence). The CDR3 spans 17 residues. After removal of 3 bases from V and 4 bases from J, the junction contained 5 bases not matched to a gene. CDR3 region: CASSHFGTSGSYNEQFF. For the CDR3, the DNA is TGTGCCAGCAGCCATTTCGGGACTAGCGGGAGTTACAATGAGCAGTTCTTC.